This T cell receptor (beta chain) derives from a study of OX40 agonist ivuxolimab in advanced cancers. For the study in its entirety: The costimulatory receptor OX40 (CD134) was targeted by ivuxolimab, a fully human IgG2 agonistic monoclonal antibody. Of the approximately 53 patients in dose escalation, 19 had hepatocellular carcinoma, some 15 had melanoma, 9 had renal cell carcinoma and 9 had head and neck cancer. In the dose-escalation cohort, 82.7% of patients were male, and the mean age was roughly 60 years, with a range of about 23 to 85. Peripheral TCRbeta sequencing aimed to test whether ivuxolimab altered TCR sequence diversity and caused clonal T-cell expansion. Partial responses occurred in three dose-escalation patients: two with cutaneous melanoma and one with hepatocellular carcinoma. Intravenous ivuxolimab was administered to patients every 2 weeks at six dose levels: 0.01, 0.1, 0.3, 1.5, 3 and 10 mg/kg. The monotherapy dose-escalation portion (N = 52 patients) of the phase I ivuxolimab trial is reported in the paper. Prior anti-PD-1, anti-PD-L1 or anti-CTLA-4 therapy was permitted, and checkpoint inhibitors had been received by about 44% of dose-escalation patients.

Taken from the germline V gene, the CDR1 and CDR2 loops are SGHRS and YFSETQ. The CDR3 starts with the cysteine, ends with the phenylalanine, and has 14 residues. Only CDR3 DNA remains: 42 bases, in frame from the first base. V is clipped by 4 bases and J by 2 bases, and the sequence between their germline boundaries is 13 bases long. This clone was seen a single time. Its antigen remains undetermined. No base quality values were provided; no much bigger clone lies one nucleotide off. Overall study outcomes, separate from this receptor: Partial responders in the 0.1-3.0 mg/kg groups had among the lowest normalized peripheral clonal expansion, especially among CD8+ T cells. Low levels of normalized T-cell clonal expansion were also seen in some patients who did not respond. Antigen specificity was not determined for the clonally expanded peripheral T cells. At doses of 0.1 to 3.0 mg/kg, clonal expansion of both CD4+ and CD8+ blood T cells was observed from baseline to week 6. After ivuxolimab, expanded clones were on average more numerous among CD8+ T cells than among CD4+ T cells.

For sequencing of the TCRbeta CDR3 region, genomic DNA was extracted from the sorted cells. The immunoSEQ Assay was used for sequencing of TCRbeta CDR3 regions. Held by TCRdb, this immuneACCESS table contains in-frame sequences only and omits some clones. Under half of the omission traces to an unresolved V gene where checked; the cause of the rest is unknown. This sample has around 51,000 clones in its table, and 80% to 85% of those were observed once. 3% to 3.5% of the sample goes to the ten largest clones. The trial excluded patients who had a history of autoimmune disease or were on systemic immunosuppression. Peripheral blood for TCR sequencing was collected from all dose cohorts at baseline, on cycle 4 day 1, and on cycle 7 day 1. The samples were drawn from a first-in-human, open-label, multicenter phase I dose-escalation trial of ivuxolimab. Adults with locally advanced or metastatic melanoma, renal cell carcinoma, hepatocellular carcinoma or head and neck squamous cell carcinoma were enrolled in the trial. CD4+ and CD8+ T cells were sorted separately from peripheral blood before TCR sequencing.

The chain is assembled from TRBV5-1 and TRBJ2-7; the D gene assignment is perhaps TRBD1 or TRBD2, with each matching 5 bases. The sequence derives from an adult with an advanced solid tumor such as melanoma, head and neck, liver or kidney cancer. Sequenced material: CD4+ or CD8+ T cells sorted from blood, taken in a trial of the OX40 agonist ivuxolimab. The CDR3 protein is CASSEGDRTYEQYF. The nucleotide sequence reads TGCGCCAGCAGCGAGGGCGACAGAACCTACGAGCAGTACTTC.